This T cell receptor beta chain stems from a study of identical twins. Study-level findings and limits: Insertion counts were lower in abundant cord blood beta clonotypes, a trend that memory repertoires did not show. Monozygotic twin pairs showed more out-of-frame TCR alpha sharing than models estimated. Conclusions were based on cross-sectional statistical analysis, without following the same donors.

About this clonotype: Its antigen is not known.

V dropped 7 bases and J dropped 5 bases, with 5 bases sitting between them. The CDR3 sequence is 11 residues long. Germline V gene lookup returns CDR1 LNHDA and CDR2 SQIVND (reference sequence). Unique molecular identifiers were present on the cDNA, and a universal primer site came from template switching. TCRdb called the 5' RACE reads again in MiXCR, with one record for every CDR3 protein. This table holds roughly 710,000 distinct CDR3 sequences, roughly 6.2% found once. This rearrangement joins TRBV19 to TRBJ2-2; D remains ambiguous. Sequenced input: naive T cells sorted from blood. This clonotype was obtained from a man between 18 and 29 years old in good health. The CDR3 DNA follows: TGTGCCAGTAAATGGACCGGGGAGCTGTTTTTT. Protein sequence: CASKWTGELFF.